The 12 T cell receptor beta chains listed next were all sequenced from one sample in a study of early T cells in non-severe SARS-CoV-2 infection. Each CDR3 protein gets one entry after TCRdb re-called the 5' RACE reads with MiXCR. The data hold some 23,000 distinct CDR3 sequences, with roughly 4.8% observed a single time. The sequenced material came from whole blood. The receptors come from an adult who was a healthcare worker with PCR-confirmed SARS-CoV-2 infection or an uninfected control (not recorded which).

The chain combines TRBV11-2 with TRBJ2-2; maybe TRBD1 (5 bases). The germline CDR1 and CDR2 sequences are SGHAT and FQNNGV. The CDR3 covers 15 residues. V lost 1 base and J 1 base, leaving 7 bases between the germline ends. The CDR3 DNA reads TGTGCCAGCAGCTTAGTAAGGGGGAACACCGGGGAGCTGTTTTTT. Protein sequence: CASSLVRGNTGELFF.

Many counts were recorded for this clonotype. The junction does not match germline at one end; this may be a read error. The V gene is TRBV20-1, the J gene TRBJ2-7; D is undetermined. Germline loops: CDR1 DFQATT, CDR2 SNEGSKA (reference sequence). The CDR3 extends over 13 amino acids. The CDR3 loop is CSARGAQSYEQYF. CDR3 nucleotides: TGCAGTGCCAGAGGAGCACAGTCCTACGAGCAGTACTTC.

This chain connects TRBV5-1 to TRBJ1-1; D not certain. Germline V gene lookup returns CDR1 SGHRS and CDR2 YFSETQ. Trimming cost V 4 bases and J 1 base, with 20 bases left between them. The CDR3 extends over 17 amino acids. Written as DNA, the CDR3 is TGCGCCAGCAGCCGTCATGGGGAAGTGTATCCGAACACTGAAGCTTTCTTT. Translation: CASSRHGEVYPNTEAFF.

In this sample, this clonotype turned up a few times. The junction departs from the called germline gene at one end, perhaps through a read error. The chain's CDR3 is CVSSGRGNQPQHF. DNA of the CDR3: TGTGTCAGTAGTGGCCGGGGGAATCAGCCCCAGCATTTT. The rearrangement joins TRBV19 to TRBJ1-5; maybe TRBD1 (5 bases). Germline CDR1 LNHDA, CDR2 SQIVND (reference sequence). The CDR3 consists of 13 residues.

This clonotype occurred a few times. This chain joins TRBV14 and TRBJ2-5, with D hard to call. V was clipped by 3 bases and J by 9 bases, with 8 bases between them. The CDR3 length is 11 residues. Germline V lookup: CDR1 SGHDN, CDR2 FVKESK. CDR3 sequence: CASSQKKAQYF. As DNA, the CDR3 is TGTGCCAGCAGCCAGAAGAAGGCCCAGTACTTC.

This clonotype has a count of ten or more. The rearrangement joins TRBV29-1 to TRBJ1-2; 7 bases align to TRBD1. The V segment lost 3 bases and the J segment 1 base; nucleotides outside the gene matches: 2. CDR1 SQVTM and CDR2 ANQGSEA come from the germline V gene. There are 13 residues in the CDR3. The CDR3 reads CSVEGDSNYGYTF. DNA of the CDR3: TGCAGCGTTGAGGGGGACAGTAACTATGGCTACACCTTC.

This clonotype was counted a few times. This chain uses TRBV9 with TRBJ2-5; 8 nucleotides line up with TRBD2. J gave up 1 base and V 0 bases, and 2 bases lay outside the gene matches. In germline, CDR1 is SGDLS, CDR2 YYNGEE. The CDR3 sequence is 15 residues long. The CDR3 loop is CASSVESGSQETQYF. DNA of the CDR3: TGTGCCAGCAGCGTAGAGAGCGGGAGCCAAGAGACCCAGTACTTC.

In this sample, this clonotype turned up many times. The gene calls are TRBV18 and TRBJ2-2, with 10 bases fitting TRBD2. Germline assignment: CDR1 KGHSH and CDR2 LQKENI. The V segment lost 5 bases and the J segment 6 bases; nucleotides outside the gene matches: 12. There are 17 residues in the CDR3. For the CDR3, the DNA is TGTGCCAGCTCATCCTTAGCGGGGGGACGCCGCCCCGGGGAGCTGTTTTTT. Its protein product is CASSSLAGGRRPGELFF.

At least ten counts were recorded for this clonotype. This chain uses TRBV5-6 with TRBJ1-1; D is ambiguous. Trimming shortened V by 3 bases and J by 8 bases, and 17 bases separated the two germline ends. The CDR3 is made up of 14 amino acids. Germline V gene data show CDR1 as SGHDT and CDR2 as YYEEEE. CDR3 bases: TGTGCCAGCAGCTCCGGGCTCCCGCGGCGCGAAGCTTTCTTT. Protein: CASSSGLPRREAFF.

The J gene is TRBJ2-7, the V gene TRBV30, with 9 bases that match TRBD1. The CDR3 consists of 15 residues. Germline V gives CDR1 GTSNPN, CDR2 SVGIG (reference sequence). The junction had 8 bases not matched to a gene; V was cut back by 3 bases and J by 2 bases. CDR3 sequence: CAWREPGQGTYEQYF. The CDR3 coding sequence is TGTGCCTGGAGAGAACCGGGACAGGGAACCTACGAGCAGTACTTC.

This clonotype was observed many times. The rearrangement links TRBV9 to TRBJ2-1; D may be TRBD2 (6 bases). Germline lookup yields CDR1 SGDLS and CDR2 YYNGEE. The ends were cut back, 4 bases at V and 9 bases at J, with 17 bases in the middle. The CDR3 runs to 14 residues. The CDR3: CASSPPPFGGEQFF. As DNA, the CDR3 is TGTGCCAGCAGCCCACCACCCTTCGGGGGTGAGCAGTTCTTC.

This clonotype was observed a handful of times. The V gene is TRBV29-1, the J gene TRBJ2-2; D is uncertain. The CDR3 is 14 amino acids. Deletions cut 7 bases from V and 0 bases from J, with 12 bases between. Germline CDR1 SQVTM, CDR2 ANQGSEA. The CDR3, as DNA: TGCAGCGCGTCACGTATGGCGAACACCGGGGAGCTGTTTTTT. It translates to CSASRMANTGELFF.